Sequencing of this TCR beta chain was carried out in a study of T-cell memory formation after mild COVID-19 (TCRdb year 2021). Context from the whole study: TCR sequence clusters from the two donors were largely donor specific. The cohort was made up of two young adult volunteers, one female and one male, who were previously healthy. Longitudinal TCRalpha and TCRbeta repertoire sequencing tracked T-cell clones expanding and contracting after mild COVID-19 in a couple of donors.

General conclusions and limits of the study: The study covered only a couple of mild cases, and larger cohorts including severe cases with pre-infection samples were considered necessary. Contracting CD4+ clones were found mainly in CM and EM memory subsets, while CD8+ clones were enriched in EMRA. SARS-CoV-2 specificity was not confirmed for the second-wave clones peaking on day 37. Some responding clones were detected in pre-infection memory, suggesting pre-existing cross-reactive memory T cells joined the SARS-CoV-2 response. Clones that contracted from day 15 to 85 showed balanced CD4/CD8 phenotypes, whereas a second wave of clones that expanded from day 15 to 37 leaned towards CD4+.

Sequencing instrument: Illumina NovaSeq 6000. TCRalpha and TCRbeta cDNA libraries were built by 5'RACE with constant-segment primers, adding sample barcodes and unique molecular identifiers. Trizol reagent was used to extract RNA from every sample. Amplification of the libraries took two PCR steps, and the second step added a second sample barcode plus Illumina TruSeq adapters. Libraries were sequenced on an Illumina NovaSeq with 2 x 150 bp paired-end reads. The authors processed their data as follows. Reads were demultiplexed and collapsed into UMI-guided consensus sequences with migec v1.2.7. With mixcr v2.1.11, UMI consensuses were aligned to TRA and TRB V and J templates and assembled into clonotypes. Expanded or contracted clonotypes were those called significant by both edgeR and NoisET, with noise models trained on biological replicates. For edgeR calls, a false discovery rate-adjusted p below 0.01 and a log2 fold-change threshold of 1 were applied. PCA with hierarchical clustering of max-normalized trajectories of the 1000 most abundant clonotypes was used as exploratory dynamics analysis. Each responding clone was given a CD4 or CD8 phenotype based on the CD4+ and CD8+ repertoires, which had been sequenced separately. TCRdb's own reprocessing of the public reads used fastp at Q25 and MiXCR and kept productive beta chains. Rows are unified per CDR3 protein, each entry keeping the most common DNA and genes. V and J calls and clone size were set by TCRdb, not the authors. The sample contains about 290,000 distinct CDR3 sequences, approximately 19% of them found a single time. The top ten hold about 21% of the sample.

The CDR3 measures 14 amino acids from cysteine to phenylalanine. Only CDR3 DNA is held: 42 bases, read in frame from base 1. Unmatched junction bases come to 6, with V trimmed by 5 bases and J by 5 bases. CDR1 and CDR2 are drawn from the germline V gene: SGHAT, FQNNGV. Turning to this clonotype: It lacks a known antigen. Base quality data are lacking; no much larger clone is found one base away.

Ficoll-Paque density gradient centrifugation was used to isolate PBMCs. Sample: PBMCs or a T cell subset sorted from them (not recorded which). This receptor was taken from a young man who had mild COVID-19 (a few samples of this study predate the infection). The sample titles of this study are shuffled in the database, so cell type and time point are left out; the donor was told from shared clones. The sequence is built from TRBV11-2 and TRBJ1-3, and 7 junctional nucleotides match TRBD1. CDR3 protein: CASSQGQFRNTIYF. Here is the DNA: TGTGCCAGCAGCCAGGGACAGTTTAGAAACACCATATATTTT.